This T cell receptor beta chain originates from a study of T cells after yellow fever vaccination. Points from the study as a whole: Although the secondary response was weaker, it peaked faster, at day 5 versus 15.

CDR3 length equals 11 residues. Germline V lookup: CDR1 KGHDR, CDR2 SFDVKD. V dropped 4 bases and J dropped 10 bases, with 7 bases sitting between them. Template-switching 5'RACE yielded the TCR cDNA; a universal primer site and UMIs were added in the process. TCRdb processed the 5' RACE reads anew with MiXCR; each CDR3 protein has one entry. The table lists about 430,000 distinct CDR3 sequences, approximately 19% of them singletons, with roughly a sixth in the top ten. This clonotype was seen more than once but under ten times. Its antigen is currently unknown. This clonotype was obtained from a man between 18 and 35 years old who received the YFV17D yellow fever vaccine. The starting material was PBMCs, obtained before the yellow fever booster vaccination. V usage is TRBV24-1 and J usage is TRBJ2-1; D not certain. The CDR3 reads CATSDLKEQFF. The CDR3 DNA reads as TGTGCCACCAGTGACCTCAAAGAGCAGTTCTTC.